Reported below is one T cell receptor beta chain. There are 15 residues in the CDR3. V dropped 6 bases and J dropped 2 bases, with 13 bases sitting between them. This specimen belongs to a study of regulatory T cells in long-lasting Graves disease. Building the TCR beta libraries relied on iRepertoire HTBI primers, and CDR3 regions underwent Arm-PCR. MiXCR, applied by TCRdb to the multiplex PCR reads, yields one record per CDR3 protein. This sample has about 330,000 distinct CDR3 sequences; about 17% occur once, and the top ten carry 20% to 25%. Time point here: newly diagnosed GD, antithyroid drugs for less than 3 months. With RNA extracted from PBMCs as input, the TCR library was made. The sample was also linked to a second study, of T cells in Graves' hyperthyroidism and ophthalmopathy.

This receptor was obtained from a woman aged 18-29 years with Graves disease. The specimen was peripheral blood mononuclear cells (PBMCs), collected at new diagnosis, from a patient treated with antithyroid drugs. This chain joins TRBV12-3 or TRBV12-4 and TRBJ1-4, with D perhaps TRBD1 (5 bases). CDR3 DNA: TGTGCCAGCAGACCGTTTGGGGGGACTAATGAAAAACTGTTTTTT. Protein: CASRPFGGTNEKLFF.